This entry is about one T cell receptor beta chain. This sample is drawn from a study of control samples from healthy donors and cancer patients. The data were produced by immunoSEQ multiplex PCR, yet TCRdb's version contains in-frame clones alone and is incomplete. The sample consists of about 82,000 clones, 80% to 90% of them appearing once. The junction had 1 base not matched to a gene; V was cut back by 1 base and J by 2 bases. Germline CDR1 SGHAT, CDR2 FQDESV (reference sequence). This CDR3 is built from 15 residues. The TCR comes from a man in his fifties in good health. Sequenced material: blood. J is TRBJ2-1 and V is TRBV11-1, with 8 bases lining up with TRBD2. CDR3 nucleotide sequence: TGTGCCAGCAGCTTAGGTAGCGGGGCCTACAATGAGCAGTTCTTC. Translated: CASSLGSGAYNEQFF. Looking up the rest from reference TRBV11-1 and TRBJ2-1 gives the full variable domain: EAEVAQSPRYKITEKSQAVAFWCDPISGHATLYWYRQILGQGPELLVQFQDESVVDDSQLPKDRFSAERLKGVDSTLKIQPAELGDSAMYLCASSLGSGAYNEQFFGPGTRLTVL.